This T cell receptor (beta chain) emerged from a study of post-analysis software for immune sequencing data. In the study overall: Some patients lacked subtype; others had relapsing-remitting, secondary progressive or progressive-relapsing disease.

Broader study findings: A significant reduction in normalized Chao1 diversity was observed in multiple sclerosis patients versus controls. With TRBV5-6, TRBV5-1 and TRBV20-1 included, about five TRBV segments were more frequent in patients than in controls.

The library was made from cDNA and included unique molecular identifiers. The authors obtained approximately 540,000 cDNA molecules from around 0.96 to 9.9 million T cells. TCRdb used MiXCR to reprocess the PCR reads, holding one entry per CDR3 protein. The sample holds hundreds of thousands of distinct CDR3 sequences, about 40% seen once. V was clipped by 4 bases and J by 0 bases; unmatched bases: 6. This CDR3 contains 17 residues. About this clonotype itself: What it recognizes is unknown.

Input material: blood. The receptor comes from a girl between 5 and 17 years old with multiple sclerosis. The chain has TRBV12-3 or TRBV12-4 and TRBJ2-6; 7 positions agree with TRBD1. The CDR3: CASSSDRFLSGANVLTF. CDR3 bases: TGTGCCAGCAGTTCGGACAGGTTCCTCTCTGGGGCCAACGTCCTGACTTTC.